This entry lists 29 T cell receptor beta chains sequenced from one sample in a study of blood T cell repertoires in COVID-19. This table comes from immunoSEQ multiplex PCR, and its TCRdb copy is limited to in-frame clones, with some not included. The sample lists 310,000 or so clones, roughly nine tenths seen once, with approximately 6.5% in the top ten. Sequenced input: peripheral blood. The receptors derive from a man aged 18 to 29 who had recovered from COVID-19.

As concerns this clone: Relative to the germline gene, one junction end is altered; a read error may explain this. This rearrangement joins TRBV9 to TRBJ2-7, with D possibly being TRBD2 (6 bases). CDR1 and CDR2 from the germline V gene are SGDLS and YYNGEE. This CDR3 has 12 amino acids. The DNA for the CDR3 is TGTGCCAGCAGCGTAGATGAGCGGGTTTCTCACTTC. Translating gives CASSVDERVSHF.

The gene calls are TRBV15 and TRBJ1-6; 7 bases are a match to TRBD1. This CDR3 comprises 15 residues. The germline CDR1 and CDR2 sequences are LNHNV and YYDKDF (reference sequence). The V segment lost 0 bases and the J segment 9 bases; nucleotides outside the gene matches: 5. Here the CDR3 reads CATSRDTGVLSPLHF. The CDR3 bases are TGTGCCACCAGCAGAGATACAGGGGTACTTTCACCCCTCCACTTT.

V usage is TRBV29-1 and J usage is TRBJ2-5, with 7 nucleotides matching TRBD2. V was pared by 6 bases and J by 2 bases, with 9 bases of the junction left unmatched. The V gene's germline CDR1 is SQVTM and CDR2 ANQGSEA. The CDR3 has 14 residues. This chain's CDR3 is CSVQRGAGQETQYF. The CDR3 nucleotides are TGCAGCGTCCAGCGGGGCGCCGGGCAAGAGACCCAGTACTTC.

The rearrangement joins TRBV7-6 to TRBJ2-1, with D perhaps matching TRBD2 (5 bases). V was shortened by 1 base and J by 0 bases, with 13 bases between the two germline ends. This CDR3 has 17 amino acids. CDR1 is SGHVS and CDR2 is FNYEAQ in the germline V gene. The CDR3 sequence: CASSLEFGLSSYNEQFF. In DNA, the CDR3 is TGTGCCAGCAGCTTAGAATTTGGACTCAGCTCCTACAATGAGCAGTTCTTC.

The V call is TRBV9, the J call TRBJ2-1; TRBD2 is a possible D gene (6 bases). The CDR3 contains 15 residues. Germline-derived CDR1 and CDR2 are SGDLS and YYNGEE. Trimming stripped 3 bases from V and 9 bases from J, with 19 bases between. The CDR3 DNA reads TGTGCCAGCAGCGCCCGCGGCGGGGTGGTCGGTGAGCAGTTCTTC. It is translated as CASSARGGVVGEQFF.

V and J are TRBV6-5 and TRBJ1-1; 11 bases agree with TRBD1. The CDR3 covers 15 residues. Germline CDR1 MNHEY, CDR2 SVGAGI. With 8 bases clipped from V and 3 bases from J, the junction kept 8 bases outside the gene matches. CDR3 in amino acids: CASHWTGGDHTEAFF. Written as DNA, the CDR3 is TGTGCCAGCCATTGGACAGGGGGCGATCACACTGAAGCTTTCTTT.

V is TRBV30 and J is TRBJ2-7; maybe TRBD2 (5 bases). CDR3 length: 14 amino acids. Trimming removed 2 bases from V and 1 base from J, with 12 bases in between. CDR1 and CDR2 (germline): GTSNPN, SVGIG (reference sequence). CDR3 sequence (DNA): TGTGCCTGGAGTTTGGCTAGCAGGTCCTACGAGCAGTACTTC. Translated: CAWSLASRSYEQYF.

The CDR3: CASAREGNTGELFF. In nucleotides, the CDR3 is TGTGCTAGTGCCAGGGAGGGGAACACCGGGGAGCTGTTTTTT. The V call is TRBV12-5, the J call TRBJ2-2; 7 bases align to TRBD2. Germline V gene data show CDR1 as LGHNT and CDR2 as FRNRAP. The CDR3 loop spans 14 amino acids. V shed 7 bases and J 1 base; nucleotides not matched to a gene: 3.

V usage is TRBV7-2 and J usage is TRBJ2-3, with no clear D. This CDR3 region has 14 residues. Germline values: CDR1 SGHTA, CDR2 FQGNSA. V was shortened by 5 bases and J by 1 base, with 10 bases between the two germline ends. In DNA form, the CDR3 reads TGTGCCAGCAGCCTTAGCTGGGGCACAGATACGCAGTATTTT. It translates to CASSLSWGTDTQYF.

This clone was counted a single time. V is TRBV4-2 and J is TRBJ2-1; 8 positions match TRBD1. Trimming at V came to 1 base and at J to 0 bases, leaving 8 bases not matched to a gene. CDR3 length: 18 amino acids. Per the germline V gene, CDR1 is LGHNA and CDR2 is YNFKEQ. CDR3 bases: TGTGCCAGCAGCCAAGTTCGCACAGGGGGTATCTCCTACAATGAGCAGTTCTTC. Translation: CASSQVRTGGISYNEQFF.

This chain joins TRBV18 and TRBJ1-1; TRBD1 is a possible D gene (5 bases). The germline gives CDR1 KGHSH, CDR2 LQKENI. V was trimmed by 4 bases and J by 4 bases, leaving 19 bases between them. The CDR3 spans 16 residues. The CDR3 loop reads CASSRENFGGGTEAFF. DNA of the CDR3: TGTGCCAGCTCACGCGAGAACTTCGGGGGGGGCACTGAAGCTTTCTTT.

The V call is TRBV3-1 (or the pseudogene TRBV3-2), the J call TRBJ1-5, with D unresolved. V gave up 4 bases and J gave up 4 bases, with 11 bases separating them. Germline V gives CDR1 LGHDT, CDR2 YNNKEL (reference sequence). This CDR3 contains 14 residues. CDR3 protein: CASSPAGGNQPQHF. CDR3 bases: TGTGCCAGCAGCCCCGCTGGAGGGAATCAGCCCCAGCATTTT.

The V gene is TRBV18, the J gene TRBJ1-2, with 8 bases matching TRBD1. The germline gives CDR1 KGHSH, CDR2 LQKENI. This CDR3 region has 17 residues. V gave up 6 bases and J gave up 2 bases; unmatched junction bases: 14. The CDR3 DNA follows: TGTGCCAGCTCTCCCCGACGGACAGGGTTTTTCAACTATGGCTACACCTTC. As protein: CASSPRRTGFFNYGYTF.

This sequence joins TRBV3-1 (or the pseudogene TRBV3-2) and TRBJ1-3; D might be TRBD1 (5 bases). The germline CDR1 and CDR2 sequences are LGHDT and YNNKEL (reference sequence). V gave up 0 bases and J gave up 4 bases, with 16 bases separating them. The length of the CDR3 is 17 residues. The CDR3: CASSQEVGRASGNTIYF. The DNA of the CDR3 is TGTGCCAGCAGCCAAGAAGTAGGCAGGGCCTCGGGAAACACCATATATTTT.

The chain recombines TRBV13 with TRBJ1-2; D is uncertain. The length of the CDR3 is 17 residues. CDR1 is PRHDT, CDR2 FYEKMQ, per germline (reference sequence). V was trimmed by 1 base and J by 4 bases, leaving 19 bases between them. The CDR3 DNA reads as TGTGCCAGCAGCTTAGAGGCAGAGGAACGAACCTCCTATGGCTACACCTTC. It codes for CASSLEAEERTSYGYTF. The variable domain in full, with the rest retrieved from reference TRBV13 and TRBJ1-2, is AAGVIQSPRHLIKEKRETATLKCYPIPRHDTVYWYQQGPGQDPQFLISFYEKMQSDKGSIPDRFSAQQFSDYHSELNMSSLELGDSALYFCASSLEAEERTSYGYTFGSGTRLTVV.

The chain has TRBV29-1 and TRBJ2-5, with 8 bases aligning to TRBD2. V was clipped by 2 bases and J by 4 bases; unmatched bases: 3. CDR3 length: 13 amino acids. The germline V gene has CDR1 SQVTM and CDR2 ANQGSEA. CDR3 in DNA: TGCAGCGTTGAAAAAAGCGGGAGAGAGACCCAGTACTTC. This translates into CSVEKSGRETQYF. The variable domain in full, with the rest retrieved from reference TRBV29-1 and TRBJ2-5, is SAVISQKPSRDICQRGTSLTIQCQVDSQVTMMFWYRQQPGQSLTLIATANQGSEATYESGFVIDKFPISRPNLTFSTLTVSNMSPEDSSIYLCSVEKSGRETQYFGPGTRLLVL.

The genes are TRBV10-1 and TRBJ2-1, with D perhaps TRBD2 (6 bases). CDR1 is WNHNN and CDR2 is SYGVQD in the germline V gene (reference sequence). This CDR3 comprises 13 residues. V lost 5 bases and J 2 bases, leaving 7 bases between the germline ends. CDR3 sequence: CASSSGAYNEQFF. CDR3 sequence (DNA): TGCGCCAGCAGTTCGGGAGCCTACAATGAGCAGTTCTTC.

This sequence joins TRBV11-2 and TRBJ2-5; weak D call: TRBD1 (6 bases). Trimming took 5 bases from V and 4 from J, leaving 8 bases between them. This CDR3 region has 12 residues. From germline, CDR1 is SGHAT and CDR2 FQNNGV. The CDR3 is CASSTGRETQYF. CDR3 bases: TGTGCCAGCAGCACAGGGAGAGAGACCCAGTACTTC.

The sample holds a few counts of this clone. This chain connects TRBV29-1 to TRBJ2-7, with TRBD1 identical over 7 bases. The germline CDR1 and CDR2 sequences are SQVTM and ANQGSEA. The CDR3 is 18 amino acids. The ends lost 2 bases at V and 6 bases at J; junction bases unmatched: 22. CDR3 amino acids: CSVEILGTATTGLPEQYF. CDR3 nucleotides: TGCAGCGTTGAAATTTTAGGGACCGCGACGACAGGGCTTCCCGAGCAGTACTTC.

The CDR3 DNA sequence: TGTGCCAGCAGCGGAGCAGCCGGGACACCGAACACTGAAGCTTTCTTT. Its translation: CASSGAAGTPNTEAFF. The chain carries TRBV7-2 and TRBJ1-1, with a weak D call TRBD1 (6 bases). Trimming took off 5 bases at V and 1 base at J, with 17 bases between the two ends. Per germline, CDR1 SGHTA and CDR2 FQGNSA. The CDR3 length is 16 residues.

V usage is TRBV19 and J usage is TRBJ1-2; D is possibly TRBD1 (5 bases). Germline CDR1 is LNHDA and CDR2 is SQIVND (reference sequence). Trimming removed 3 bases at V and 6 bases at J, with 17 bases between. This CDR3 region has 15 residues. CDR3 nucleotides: TGTGCCAGTAGTATCCCCTCAGGGATGTGGGATGGCTACACCTTC. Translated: CASSIPSGMWDGYTF.

The CDR3 DNA sequence: TGTGCCAGCAGTTATGGGGCTGGAGGGATGTACGAGCAGTACTTC. Protein: CASSYGAGGMYEQYF. This rearrangement joins TRBV11-3 to TRBJ2-7, with D perhaps TRBD2 (6 bases). CDR1 SGHNT and CDR2 YENEEA come from the germline V gene. Trimming took off 6 bases at V and 4 bases at J, with 19 bases between the two ends. This CDR3 contains 15 residues.

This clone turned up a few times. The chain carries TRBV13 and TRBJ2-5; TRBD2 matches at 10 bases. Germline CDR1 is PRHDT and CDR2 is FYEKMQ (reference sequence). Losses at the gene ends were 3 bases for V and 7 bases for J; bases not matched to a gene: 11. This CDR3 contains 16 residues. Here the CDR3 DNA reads TGTGCCAGCAGCTTTGGTGAAGCGGGGGGGCGCGGGACCCAGTACTTC. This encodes CASSFGEAGGRGTQYF. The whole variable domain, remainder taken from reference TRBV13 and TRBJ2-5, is AAGVIQSPRHLIKEKRETATLKCYPIPRHDTVYWYQQGPGQDPQFLISFYEKMQSDKGSIPDRFSAQQFSDYHSELNMSSLELGDSALYFCASSFGEAGGRGTQYFGPGTRLLVL.

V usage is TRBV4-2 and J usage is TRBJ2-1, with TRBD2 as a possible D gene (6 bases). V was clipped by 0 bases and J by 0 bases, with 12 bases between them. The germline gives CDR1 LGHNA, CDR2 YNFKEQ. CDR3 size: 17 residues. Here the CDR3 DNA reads TGTGCCAGCAGCCAAGAGGAGGACGGGAGCTCCTACAATGAGCAGTTCTTC. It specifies CASSQEEDGSSYNEQFF.

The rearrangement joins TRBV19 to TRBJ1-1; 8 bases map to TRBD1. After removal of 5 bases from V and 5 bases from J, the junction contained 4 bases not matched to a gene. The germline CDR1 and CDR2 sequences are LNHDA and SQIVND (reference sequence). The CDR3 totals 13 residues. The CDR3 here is CASSPQGGTEAFF. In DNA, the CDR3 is TGTGCCAGTAGTCCACAGGGGGGAACTGAAGCTTTCTTT.

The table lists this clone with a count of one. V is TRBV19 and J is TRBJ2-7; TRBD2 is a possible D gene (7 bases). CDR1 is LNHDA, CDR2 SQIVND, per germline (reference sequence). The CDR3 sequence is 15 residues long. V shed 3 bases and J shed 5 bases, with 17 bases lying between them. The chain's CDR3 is CASSITQGGIDEQYF. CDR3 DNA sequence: TGTGCCAGTAGTATCACACAGGGAGGGATTGACGAGCAGTACTTC.

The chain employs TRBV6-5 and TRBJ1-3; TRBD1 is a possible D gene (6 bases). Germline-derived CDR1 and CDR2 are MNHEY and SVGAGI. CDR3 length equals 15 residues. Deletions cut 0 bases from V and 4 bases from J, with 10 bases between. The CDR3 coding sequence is TGTGCCAGCAGTTACTCTCAGGGGCTCGGAAACACCATATATTTT. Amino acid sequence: CASSYSQGLGNTIYF.

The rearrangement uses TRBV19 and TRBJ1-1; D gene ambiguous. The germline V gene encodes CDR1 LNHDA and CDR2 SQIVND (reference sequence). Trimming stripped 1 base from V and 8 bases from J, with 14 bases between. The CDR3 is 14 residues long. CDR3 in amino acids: CASSIGAGFTEAFF. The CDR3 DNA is TGTGCCAGTAGTATAGGGGCAGGATTTACCGAAGCTTTCTTT.

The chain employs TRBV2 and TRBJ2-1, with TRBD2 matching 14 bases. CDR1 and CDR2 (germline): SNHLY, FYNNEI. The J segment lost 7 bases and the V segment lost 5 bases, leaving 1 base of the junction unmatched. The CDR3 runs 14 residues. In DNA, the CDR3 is TGTGCCAGCAGTCGGACTAGCGGGGGGAATGAGCAGTTCTTC. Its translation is CASSRTSGGNEQFF.